This entry lists 22 T cell receptor beta chains sequenced from one sample in a study of blood T cell repertoires in COVID-19. The data were produced by immunoSEQ multiplex PCR, yet TCRdb's version contains in-frame clones alone and is incomplete. Of approximately 65,000 clones listed, 70% to 85% are singletons. Sample: peripheral blood. The receptors stem from a man in his sixties with acute or convalescent COVID-19.

The CDR3 DNA follows: TGTGCCAGCAGCGCAGAGACTAGCGGGTGGGAAGAGACCCAGTACTTC. It translates to CASSAETSGWEETQYF. V is TRBV7-2 and J is TRBJ2-5, with 10 bases aligning to TRBD2. CDR1 SGHTA and CDR2 FQGNSA come from the germline V gene. The ends lost 5 bases at V and 3 bases at J; junction bases unmatched: 9. The CDR3 is 16 residues long.

The chain carries TRBV15 and TRBJ2-7; D is undetermined. V lost 4 bases to trimming and J lost 3 bases, with 7 bases between them. The CDR3 has 12 residues. Germline V gives CDR1 LNHNV, CDR2 YYDKDF (reference sequence). In DNA, the CDR3 is TGTGCCACCAGCACCGACAACTACGAGCAGTACTTC. It codes for CATSTDNYEQYF.

The table lists this clone with a few counts. The V call is TRBV6-5, the J call TRBJ1-1; maybe TRBD1 (6 bases). Germline CDR1 is MNHEY and CDR2 is SVGAGI. This CDR3 spans 15 amino acids. Trimming took 6 bases from V and 5 from J, leaving 19 bases between them. CDR3 loop: CASSLARVRGTEAFF. The DNA of the CDR3 is TGTGCCAGCAGCCTCGCCAGGGTAAGGGGGACTGAAGCTTTCTTT.

This chain connects TRBV28 to TRBJ2-6; a weak D match, TRBD1 (5 bases). This CDR3 spans 15 amino acids. Between the trimmed V and J ends, which lost 1 base and 2 bases, there was a span of 6 bases. Germline V lookup: CDR1 MDHEN, CDR2 SYDVKM. The DNA for the CDR3 is TGTGCCAGCAGTTTATTCAGGGCTGGGGCCAACGTCCTGACTTTC. This translates into CASSLFRAGANVLTF.

The chain combines TRBV6-5 with TRBJ1-5; D might be TRBD1 (5 bases). The CDR3 contains 15 residues. The germline V gene has CDR1 MNHEY and CDR2 SVGAGI. V was shortened by 5 bases and J by 4 bases, with 15 bases between the two germline ends. CDR3 sequence reads: CASSRVGQSNQPQHF. DNA of the CDR3: TGTGCCAGCAGTAGGGTTGGACAAAGTAATCAGCCCCAGCATTTT.

The rearrangement joins TRBV7-2 to TRBJ2-7, with D possibly being TRBD2 (6 bases). This CDR3 contains 14 residues. V was cut by 5 bases and J by 4 bases, with 15 bases left in between. Germline lookup yields CDR1 SGHTA and CDR2 FQGNSA. This CDR3 reads CASSRSGHGYEQYF. The CDR3 bases are TGTGCCAGCAGCCGTAGCGGCCATGGGTACGAGCAGTACTTC.

V usage is TRBV4-1 and J usage is TRBJ2-1; D is ambiguous. There are 17 residues in the CDR3. The ends were cut back, 0 bases at V and 13 bases at J, with 25 bases in the middle. Germline V gene data show CDR1 as MGHRA and CDR2 as YSYEKL. The DNA for the CDR3 is TGCGCCAGCAGCCAAGATCTTAACAGACAAAATACATTTGATCAGTTCTTC. Protein product: CASSQDLNRQNTFDQFF.

The chain is built from TRBV27 and TRBJ2-7; 8 positions agree with TRBD2. CDR3 length: 13 residues. V lost 5 bases, J lost 3 bases, and 3 bases stayed unmatched. Germline values: CDR1 MNHEY, CDR2 SMNVEV (reference sequence). The CDR3 DNA is TGTGCCAGCAGTAGAGCGGGAGTCTACGAGCAGTACTTC. The encoded protein is CASSRAGVYEQYF.

As DNA, the CDR3 is TGTGCCAGTAGCCCGGGACAGGCGGGTCAGCCCCAGCATTTT. It is translated as CASSPGQAGQPQHF. The chain uses TRBV19 and TRBJ1-5; 8 bases match TRBD1. V was clipped by 6 bases and J by 6 bases; unmatched bases: 7. Per germline, CDR1 LNHDA and CDR2 SQIVND (reference sequence). The CDR3 is made up of 14 amino acids.

The J gene is TRBJ2-5, the V gene TRBV27, with 7 bases aligning to TRBD1. This CDR3 is built from 14 residues. Looked up from germline, CDR1 is MNHEY and CDR2 is SMNVEV (reference sequence). Trimming cost V 8 bases and J 4 bases; bases outside gene matches: 10. For the CDR3, the DNA is TGTGCCAGCGCACAGACAGGGAGACCAGAGACCCAGTACTTC. Protein product: CASAQTGRPETQYF.

The chain joins TRBV15 to TRBJ2-3; 8 bases map to TRBD2. V dropped 1 base and J dropped 3; count of bases not matched to a gene: 6. CDR3 length: 16 residues. CDR1 is LNHNV and CDR2 is YYDKDF in the germline V gene (reference sequence). This CDR3 reads CATSRGREDRTDTQYF. Here the CDR3 DNA reads TGTGCCACCAGCAGAGGGCGGGAGGATAGGACAGATACGCAGTATTTT.

V gene TRBV9 combines with J gene TRBJ1-1; D not resolved. Germline V gene lookup returns CDR1 SGDLS and CDR2 YYNGEE. The CDR3 totals 13 residues. Trimming stripped 0 bases from V and 10 bases from J, with 13 bases between. The CDR3 loop reads CASSVETPGRAFF. The DNA for the CDR3 is TGTGCCAGCAGCGTAGAGACACCAGGAAGAGCTTTCTTT.

As DNA, the CDR3 is TGTGCCATCACCCCGGGACTAGGACGCGCAGATACGCAGTATTTT. Translation: CAITPGLGRADTQYF. The V and J genes are TRBV10-3 and TRBJ2-3, with 8 nucleotides matching TRBD2. The CDR3 runs 15 residues. Germline CDR1 is ENHRY and CDR2 is SYGVKD. The V and J ends lost 7 bases and 4 bases, in that order; junction bases with no gene match: 10.

This clone appeared once. The chain recombines TRBV21-1 with TRBJ2-5; TRBD2, the D gene given by the table, was not confirmed from the DNA. TRBV21-1 represents a pseudogene. The CDR3 spans 18 residues. The CDR3 DNA is TGTGCCGGGCCCGCCCGGGTAGCGGGAGTAGTAGATCAAGAGACCCAGTACTTC. Protein sequence: CAGPARVAGVVDQETQYF.

This chain links TRBV29-1 with TRBJ1-2, with a possible D match to TRBD1 (5 bases). Germline loops: CDR1 SQVTM, CDR2 ANQGSEA. The length of the CDR3 is 12 residues. The V gene lost 6 bases and the J gene lost 8 bases, with 16 bases spanning the gap. CDR3 coding DNA: TGCAGCGTAAACCTAGGACAAAGCGGCTACACCTTC. Translating it yields CSVNLGQSGYTF.

The chain joins TRBV9 to TRBJ2-2, with a weak D call TRBD2 (5 bases). Germline values: CDR1 SGDLS, CDR2 YYNGEE. The CDR3 contains 17 residues. Trimming pared 0 bases from V and 1 base from J, leaving 13 bases between. For the CDR3, the DNA is TGTGCCAGCAGCGTAGATCCGGGCGGGCGGAACACCGGGGAGCTGTTTTTT. As protein: CASSVDPGGRNTGELFF.

The V and J genes are TRBV29-1 and TRBJ2-1; TRBD2 matches 8 bases. This CDR3 has 13 amino acids. Germline CDR1 is SQVTM and CDR2 is ANQGSEA. The junction had 11 bases not matched to a gene; V was cut back by 4 bases and J by 12 bases. The CDR3 sequence: CSVALTGGDRQFF. DNA of the CDR3: TGCAGCGTTGCACTGACGGGGGGGGATAGGCAGTTCTTC.

This clone was observed a few times. The chain recombines TRBV4-3 with TRBJ2-6, with TRBD2 identical over 9 bases. This CDR3 contains 20 residues. Germline V gene lookup returns CDR1 LGHNA and CDR2 YSLEER. Losses at the gene ends were 4 bases for V and 0 bases for J; bases not matched to a gene: 13. The DNA of the CDR3 is TGCGCCAGCAGCCCAAGCGGTATTGCGGGAGGGAGCTCTGGGGCCAACGTCCTGACTTTC. It codes for CASSPSGIAGGSSGANVLTF.

The J gene is TRBJ1-2, the V gene TRBV24-1; a weak D match, TRBD1 (5 bases). The CDR3 has 14 amino acids. The germline V gene has CDR1 KGHDR and CDR2 SFDVKD. Trimming removed 3 bases from V and 8 bases from J, with 15 bases in between. CDR3: CATSDPGKLGGYTF. CDR3 DNA sequence: TGTGCCACCAGTGATCCAGGGAAACTGGGGGGCTACACCTTC.

The chain uses TRBV7-6 and TRBJ1-1; 8 bases are a match to TRBD1. J gave up 0 bases and V 3 bases, and 6 bases lay outside the gene matches. CDR1 is SGHVS, CDR2 FNYEAQ, per germline. The CDR3 covers 16 residues. The CDR3 is CASSFRTGRLNTEAFF. CDR3 DNA sequence: TGTGCCAGCAGCTTTAGGACAGGGCGGTTGAACACTGAAGCTTTCTTT.

CDR3 in amino acids: CASSLALGAGVRTDTQYF. CDR3 DNA: TGCGCCAGCAGCTTGGCGTTGGGGGCGGGAGTACGCACAGATACGCAGTATTTT. V is TRBV5-1 and J is TRBJ2-3; D perhaps matches TRBD2 (7 bases). Germline assignment: CDR1 SGHRS and CDR2 YFSETQ. CDR3 length equals 18 residues. The V gene lost 0 bases and the J gene lost 1 base, with 18 bases spanning the gap.

The chain employs TRBV6-6 and TRBJ2-2; 12 bases align to TRBD2. With V trimmed by 5 bases and J by 4 bases, 5 bases remained unmatched. The CDR3 consists of 16 residues. Per germline, CDR1 MNHNY and CDR2 SVGAGI (reference sequence). The CDR3 sequence: CASSAPSGRGTGELFF. CDR3 bases: TGTGCCAGCAGTGCACCTAGCGGGAGGGGCACCGGGGAGCTGTTTTTT.